Here is one T cell receptor (beta chain) with its context. What it binds is not known. The junction had 10 bases not matched to a gene; V was cut back by 5 bases and J by 7 bases. From germline, CDR1 is SGHTA and CDR2 FQGNSA. This CDR3 region has 15 residues. The data derive from a study of blood T cells in healthy people across ages. Points from the study as a whole: Per million T cells, the diversity of TCR beta decreased roughly linearly as age advanced. Strong correlation was found linking TCR beta diversity to naive T cell percentage.

A second roughly 7 to 11 cycle PCR used barcoded and J-beta primers. TCRdb redid the calling of the 5' RACE reads with MiXCR, one entry per CDR3 protein. The sample contains 550,000 to 700,000 distinct CDR3 sequences, 27% of which appear only once. The clonotype comes from a woman between 65 and 79 years old in good health. The material sequenced was blood. The V call is TRBV7-2, the J call TRBJ2-1; 8 nucleotides line up with TRBD2. CDR3 sequence reads: CASSPGGGQVNEQFF. DNA for the CDR3: TGTGCCAGCAGCCCGGGGGGGGGCCAAGTGAATGAGCAGTTCTTC.